Following are 26 T cell receptor beta chains from one sample sequenced in a study of follicular helper T cells after annual influenza vaccination. Sequencing was performed with immunoSEQ multiplex PCR; in TCRdb, only in-frame clones are kept and a portion is missing. The repertoire holds 5,500 to 8,000 clones, with under 90% as singletons. Described time point: 2015-2016 season, 7 days after influenza vaccination. This sample comprised CXCR5- memory CD4+ T cells sorted from blood, obtained 7 days after influenza vaccination. The receptors were sampled from an adult who received the influenza vaccine.

This chain joins TRBV7-9 and TRBJ2-2; unclear D gene. The germline gives CDR1 SEHNR, CDR2 FQNEAQ (reference sequence). V lost 1 base and J 1 base, leaving 4 bases between the germline ends. CDR3 length equals 14 residues. As DNA, the CDR3 is TGTGCCAGCAGCTTAGTGCAGAACACCGGGGAGCTGTTTTTT. This sequence encodes CASSLVQNTGELFF.

This clone was found a few times. The chain carries TRBV5-1 and TRBJ1-2; possible D gene TRBD1, 5 bases. The CDR3 is 16 amino acids. V lost 0 bases and J 0 bases, leaving 12 bases between the germline ends. Germline loops: CDR1 SGHRS, CDR2 YFSETQ. The CDR3 is CASSLAGEGPNYGYTF. The CDR3 region has the DNA TGCGCCAGCAGCTTGGCCGGGGAGGGACCTAACTATGGCTACACCTTC. The full variable domain, completed using reference TRBV5-1 and TRBJ1-2, is KAGVTQTPRYLIKTRGQQVTLSCSPISGHRSVSWYQQTPGQGLQFLFEYFSETQRNKGNFPGRFSGRQFSNSRSEMNVSTLELGDSALYLCASSLAGEGPNYGYTFGSGTRLTVV.

The CDR3 reads CASSRQRPSTDTQYF. The CDR3 DNA sequence: TGTGCCAGCAGTAGACAGAGACCTAGCACAGATACGCAGTATTTT. The chain has TRBV2 and TRBJ2-3, with D perhaps TRBD1 (5 bases). The CDR3 runs to 15 residues. Germline CDR1 SNHLY, CDR2 FYNNEI. The V and J ends lost 5 bases and 0 bases respectively, with 12 bases between them.

The chain joins TRBV7-3 to TRBJ2-1; the D gene is possibly TRBD2 (6 bases). The V end lost 2 bases, the J end lost 5 bases, and 13 bases lay between the germline ends. The CDR3 covers 15 residues. The germline V gene has CDR1 SGHTA and CDR2 FQGTGA. The CDR3, as DNA: TGTGCCAGCAGCTTATATCCAGCGGGTAACAATGAGCAGTTCTTC. This gives the protein CASSLYPAGNNEQFF.

The V and J genes are TRBV7-9 and TRBJ2-1, with 9 bases lining up with TRBD2. Losses at the gene ends were 2 bases for V and 7 bases for J; bases not matched to a gene: 9. CDR1 and CDR2 from the germline V gene are SEHNR and FQNEAQ (reference sequence). CDR3 size: 16 residues. In DNA form, the CDR3 reads TGTGCCAGCAGCTTATATACTAGCGGGTCCGGGAATGAGCAGTTCTTC. Translation gives CASSLYTSGSGNEQFF. The full variable domain, with the rest looked up from reference TRBV7-9 and TRBJ2-1, is DTGVSQNPRHKITKRGQNVTFRCDPISEHNRLYWYRQTLGQGPEFLTYFQNEAQLEKSRLLSDRFSAERPKGSFSTLEIQRTEQGDSAMYLCASSLYTSGSGNEQFFGPGTRLTVL.

The chain joins TRBV2 to TRBJ2-5; TRBD2 is a possible D gene (5 bases). V lost 4 bases, J lost 5 bases, and 14 bases lay in between. Germline assignment: CDR1 SNHLY and CDR2 FYNNEI. This CDR3 has 14 residues. The CDR3 reads CASSGSSVDETQYF. DNA for the CDR3: TGTGCCAGCAGTGGCAGTAGCGTGGATGAGACCCAGTACTTC.

The rearrangement uses TRBV11-2 and TRBJ1-1; D not resolved. V lost 1 base, J lost 6 bases, and 9 bases lay in between. The V gene's germline CDR1 is SGHAT and CDR2 FQNNGV. CDR3 length: 13 amino acids. For the CDR3, the DNA is TGTGCCAGCAGCTTAGGGTCGGGTCCTGAAGCTTTCTTT. It translates to CASSLGSGPEAFF.

V usage is TRBV5-1 and J usage is TRBJ1-1, with D possibly matching TRBD1 (6 bases). CDR1 SGHRS and CDR2 YFSETQ come from the germline V gene. Trimming left V 0 bases short and J 4 bases short, with 13 bases between. The CDR3 is made up of 15 amino acids. CDR3 DNA: TGCGCCAGCAGCTTGGACAGGGTAGGGTTCACTGAAGCTTTCTTT. Amino acids: CASSLDRVGFTEAFF.

V usage is TRBV25-1 and J usage is TRBJ2-7, with D perhaps TRBD1 (6 bases). Germline V gene sequence: CDR1 MGHDK, CDR2 SYGVNS. Between the trimmed V and J ends, which lost 6 bases and 1 base, there was a span of 10 bases. The CDR3 runs 13 residues. CDR3 DNA sequence: TGTGCCAGCAGCGGGACACGTTCCTACGAGCAGTACTTC. As protein: CASSGTRSYEQYF.

The genes are TRBV9 and TRBJ2-2; 10 bases match TRBD1. The CDR3 is made up of 16 amino acids. CDR1 is SGDLS and CDR2 is YYNGEE in the germline V gene. V trimming: 2 bases; J trimming: 6 bases; junction bases outside the gene matches: 7. The CDR3 region has the DNA TGTGCCAGCAGCGTGACTTTAGGACAGGGGGCCGGGGAGCTGTTTTTT. It is translated as CASSVTLGQGAGELFF.

This clone showed up just once. The V call is TRBV7-9, the J call TRBJ1-1; D call uncertain. The V end lost 5 bases, the J end lost 3 bases, and 7 bases lay between the germline ends. The CDR3 is made up of 12 amino acids. CDR1 and CDR2 from the germline V gene are SEHNR and FQNEAQ (reference sequence). CDR3 sequence: CASSLEDTEAFF. The CDR3 DNA reads as TGTGCCAGCAGCCTCGAGGACACTGAAGCTTTCTTT.

This rearrangement joins TRBV18 to TRBJ1-1; weak D call: TRBD1 (5 bases). The germline gives CDR1 KGHSH, CDR2 LQKENI. The germline V and J ends were trimmed by 1 base and 2 bases, with 17 bases remaining between them. There are 17 residues in the CDR3. Here the CDR3 reads CASSPLEGWDPNTEAFF. DNA of the CDR3: TGTGCCAGCTCACCACTAGAAGGATGGGACCCTAACACTGAAGCTTTCTTT. Drawing the rest from reference TRBV18 and TRBJ1-1, the complete variable domain is NAGVMQNPRHLVRRRGQEARLRCSPMKGHSHVYWYRQLPEEGLKFMVYLQKENIIDESGMPKERFSAEFPKEGPSILRIQQVVRGDSAAYFCASSPLEGWDPNTEAFFGQGTRLTVV.

This rearrangement joins TRBV29-1 to TRBJ2-4; weak D call: TRBD1 (6 bases). CDR1 is SQVTM and CDR2 is ANQGSEA in the germline V gene. The CDR3 spans 13 residues. The V gene lost 5 bases and the J gene lost 2 bases, with 10 bases spanning the gap. As DNA, the CDR3 is TGCAGCGTTTCACAGGGAACCAAAAACATTCAGTACTTC. It codes for CSVSQGTKNIQYF.

Only one count was recorded for this clone. The chain links TRBV29-1 to TRBJ2-7; tentative D call: TRBD2 (6 bases). Germline V gene lookup returns CDR1 SQVTM and CDR2 ANQGSEA. This CDR3 has 12 residues. Trimming removed 4 bases from V and 7 bases from J, with 14 bases in between. The CDR3 sequence: CSVGGGGVEQYF. The CDR3 coding sequence is TGCAGCGTTGGGGGAGGAGGGGTGGAGCAGTACTTC.

This chain uses TRBV5-1 with TRBJ1-5, with a tentative D call TRBD1 (6 bases). The V and J ends lost 1 base and 7 bases respectively, with 12 bases between them. Germline values: CDR1 SGHRS, CDR2 YFSETQ. This CDR3 has 14 residues. The CDR3: CASSLLAGEQPQHF. The CDR3 DNA is TGCGCCAGCAGCTTGTTGGCAGGGGAGCAGCCCCAGCATTTT.

The chain links TRBV28 to TRBJ2-5, with D maybe TRBD2 (5 bases). Trimming stripped 4 bases from V and 2 bases from J, with 26 bases between. This CDR3 has 19 residues. Germline lookup yields CDR1 MDHEN and CDR2 SYDVKM. CDR3 sequence (DNA): TGTGCCAGCAGTTCCGAGAGTGGCACCCGGAGGAGCGGACAAGAGACCCAGTACTTC. Encoded protein: CASSSESGTRRSGQETQYF.

The chain is built from TRBV18 and TRBJ2-2; 8 positions agree with TRBD1. CDR1 is KGHSH and CDR2 is LQKENI in the germline V gene. This CDR3 is built from 18 residues. J gave up 5 bases and V 3 bases, and 14 bases lay outside the gene matches. This CDR3 reads CASSPTDRAAVTTGELFF. For the CDR3, the DNA is TGTGCCAGCTCACCTACGGACAGGGCGGCGGTCACAACCGGGGAGCTGTTTTTT.

The rearrangement joins TRBV5-4 to TRBJ2-2; TRBD2 aligns across 10 bases. Germline-derived CDR1 and CDR2 are SGHNT and YYREEE (reference sequence). V lost 2 bases and J lost 7; bases outside the gene matches: 5. The CDR3 extends over 15 amino acids. CDR3 DNA: TGTGCCAGCAGCTTTTCTAGCGGGGGAATCGGGGAGCTGTTTTTT. It encodes CASSFSSGGIGELFF. The full variable domain, completed using reference TRBV5-4 and TRBJ2-2, is ETGVTQSPTHLIKTRGQQVTLRCSSQSGHNTVSWYQQALGQGPQFIFQYYREEENGRGNFPPRFSGLQFPNYSSELNVNALELDDSALYLCASSFSSGGIGELFFGEGSRLTVL.

The chain is built from TRBV7-9 and TRBJ2-7; unclear D gene. Germline V gene sequence: CDR1 SEHNR, CDR2 FQNEAQ (reference sequence). Trimming removed 3 bases at V and 2 bases at J, with 11 bases between. The CDR3 is made up of 14 amino acids. The CDR3 region has the DNA TGTGCCAGCAGCTTCCGAGCTGGTACCTACGAGCAGTACTTC. This translates into CASSFRAGTYEQYF.

As DNA, the CDR3 is TGTGCCACCAGCATCATACAGGGGGCGAGGGTCTACACCTTC. Translated, it gives CATSIIQGARVYTF. The chain employs TRBV15 and TRBJ1-2; TRBD1 matches at 9 bases. This CDR3 comprises 14 residues. Germline lookup yields CDR1 LNHNV and CDR2 YYDKDF (reference sequence). V trimming: 4 bases; J trimming: 10 bases; junction bases outside the gene matches: 10. Drawing the rest from reference TRBV15 and TRBJ1-2, the complete variable domain is DAMVIQNPRYQVTQFGKPVTLSCSQTLNHNVMYWYQQKSSQAPKLLFHYYDKDFNNEADTPDNFQSRRPNTSFCFLDIRSPGLGDTAMYLCATSIIQGARVYTFGSGTRLTVV.

The chain recombines TRBV7-9 with TRBJ2-7; TRBD1 aligns across 7 bases. Germline values: CDR1 SEHNR, CDR2 FQNEAQ (reference sequence). The CDR3 runs 15 residues. V trimming: 5 bases; J trimming: 7 bases; junction bases outside the gene matches: 14. CDR3 residues: CASSQTGVPHREQYF. The CDR3 region has the DNA TGTGCCAGCAGCCAAACAGGGGTACCCCATCGGGAGCAGTACTTC.

The chain couples TRBV6-5 to TRBJ2-5; tentatively, D is TRBD2 (7 bases). Trimming removed 7 bases at V and 7 bases at J, with 16 bases between. The germline CDR1 and CDR2 sequences are MNHEY and SVGAGI. This CDR3 spans 13 amino acids. The CDR3 coding sequence is TGTGCCAGCACGCGGGGGCAGGGAAGGACCCAGTACTTC. Amino acid sequence: CASTRGQGRTQYF.

The chain recombines TRBV19 with TRBJ1-2; the D is unclear. The CDR3 is 13 amino acids. V was pared by 5 bases and J by 7 bases, with 14 bases between. In germline, CDR1 is LNHDA, CDR2 SQIVND (reference sequence). CDR3 in amino acids: CASSLRVQGGYTF. CDR3 coding DNA: TGTGCCAGTAGTCTCCGGGTACAAGGTGGCTACACCTTC.

The V call is TRBV6-4, the J call TRBJ1-1, with TRBD1 matching over 7 bases. The CDR3 length is 13 residues. V shed 6 bases, J shed 4 bases, and the junction held 5 bases outside the gene matches. The germline CDR1 and CDR2 sequences are MRHNA and SNTAGT. In nucleotides, the CDR3 is TGTGCCAGCAGCAACAGGGGAGGCACTGAAGCTTTCTTT. It encodes CASSNRGGTEAFF.

This chain's CDR3 is CASSPGQLYEQYF. CDR3 sequence (DNA): TGTGCCAGCTCACCGGGACAACTCTACGAGCAGTACTTC. The chain carries TRBV18 and TRBJ2-7, with D possibly TRBD1 on 6 matching bases. CDR1 is KGHSH and CDR2 is LQKENI in the germline V gene. CDR3 size: 13 residues. Trimming pared 3 bases from V and 3 bases from J, leaving 9 bases between.

The chain joins TRBV25-1 to TRBJ2-4; 9 bases match TRBD1. Germline values: CDR1 MGHDK, CDR2 SYGVNS. There are 14 residues in the CDR3. V lost 3 bases, J lost 7 bases, and 4 bases stayed unmatched. In DNA form, the CDR3 reads TGTGCCAGCAGTGATAGGACAGGGGTTAACATTCAGTACTTC. Its translation: CASSDRTGVNIQYF.